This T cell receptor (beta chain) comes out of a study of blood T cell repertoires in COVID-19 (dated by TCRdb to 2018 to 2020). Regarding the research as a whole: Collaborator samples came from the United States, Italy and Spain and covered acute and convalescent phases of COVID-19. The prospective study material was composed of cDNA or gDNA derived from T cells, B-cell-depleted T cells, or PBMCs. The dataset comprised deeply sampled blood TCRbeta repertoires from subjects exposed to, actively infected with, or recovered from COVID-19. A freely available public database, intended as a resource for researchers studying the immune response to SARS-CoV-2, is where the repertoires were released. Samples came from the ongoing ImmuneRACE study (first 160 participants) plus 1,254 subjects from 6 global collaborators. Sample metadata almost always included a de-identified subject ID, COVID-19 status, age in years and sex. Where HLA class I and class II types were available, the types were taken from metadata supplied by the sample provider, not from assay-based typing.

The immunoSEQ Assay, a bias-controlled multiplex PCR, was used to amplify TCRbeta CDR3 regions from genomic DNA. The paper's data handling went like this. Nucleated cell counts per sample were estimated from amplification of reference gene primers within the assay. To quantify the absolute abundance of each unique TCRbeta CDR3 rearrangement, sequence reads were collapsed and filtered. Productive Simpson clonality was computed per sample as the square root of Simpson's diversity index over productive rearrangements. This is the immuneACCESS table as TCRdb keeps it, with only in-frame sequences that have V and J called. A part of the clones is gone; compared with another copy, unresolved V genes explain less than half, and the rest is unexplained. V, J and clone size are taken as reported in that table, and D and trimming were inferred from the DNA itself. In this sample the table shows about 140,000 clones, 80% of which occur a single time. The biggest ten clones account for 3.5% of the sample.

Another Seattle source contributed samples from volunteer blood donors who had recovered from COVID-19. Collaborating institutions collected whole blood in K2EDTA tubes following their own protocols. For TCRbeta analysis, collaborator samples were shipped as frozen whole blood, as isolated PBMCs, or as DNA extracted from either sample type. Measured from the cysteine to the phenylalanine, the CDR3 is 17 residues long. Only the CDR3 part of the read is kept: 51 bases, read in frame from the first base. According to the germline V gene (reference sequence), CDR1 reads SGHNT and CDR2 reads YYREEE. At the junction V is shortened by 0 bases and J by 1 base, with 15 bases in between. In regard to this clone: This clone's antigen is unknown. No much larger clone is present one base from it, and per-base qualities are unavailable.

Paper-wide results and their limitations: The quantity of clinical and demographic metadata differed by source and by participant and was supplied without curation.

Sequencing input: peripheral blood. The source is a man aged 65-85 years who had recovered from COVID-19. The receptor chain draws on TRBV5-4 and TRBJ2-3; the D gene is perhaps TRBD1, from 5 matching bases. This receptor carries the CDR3 CASSLEGPSGGTDTQYF. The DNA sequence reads TGTGCCAGCAGCTTGGAGGGGCCGTCTGGAGGCACAGATACGCAGTATTTT. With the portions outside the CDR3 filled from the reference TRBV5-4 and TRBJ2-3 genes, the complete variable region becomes ETGVTQSPTHLIKTRGQQVTLRCSSQSGHNTVSWYQQALGQGPQFIFQYYREEENGRGNFPPRFSGLQFPNYSSELNVNALELDDSALYLCASSLEGPSGGTDTQYFGPGTRLTVL.